The T cell receptor beta chain under discussion was sequenced for a study of T cell responses to AZD1222 COVID-19 vaccine. V shed 4 bases, J shed 2 bases, and the junction held 4 bases outside the gene matches. CDR1 and CDR2 from the germline V gene are SGDLS and YYNGEE. This CDR3 spans 15 amino acids. Produced via immunoSEQ multiplex PCR; TCRdb's table is partial and in-frame only. The data show over 100,000 clones, with over 75% seen just once and under 20% held by the top ten. The V call is TRBV9, the J call TRBJ2-1; 9 nucleotides align to TRBD2. The sequencing used peripheral blood, collected on day 0 of AZD1222 vaccination. The sequence came from an adult in good health. CDR3 protein: CASSRRLAAYNEQFF. The CDR3 region has the DNA TGTGCCAGCAGCCGACGACTAGCGGCCTACAATGAGCAGTTCTTC.